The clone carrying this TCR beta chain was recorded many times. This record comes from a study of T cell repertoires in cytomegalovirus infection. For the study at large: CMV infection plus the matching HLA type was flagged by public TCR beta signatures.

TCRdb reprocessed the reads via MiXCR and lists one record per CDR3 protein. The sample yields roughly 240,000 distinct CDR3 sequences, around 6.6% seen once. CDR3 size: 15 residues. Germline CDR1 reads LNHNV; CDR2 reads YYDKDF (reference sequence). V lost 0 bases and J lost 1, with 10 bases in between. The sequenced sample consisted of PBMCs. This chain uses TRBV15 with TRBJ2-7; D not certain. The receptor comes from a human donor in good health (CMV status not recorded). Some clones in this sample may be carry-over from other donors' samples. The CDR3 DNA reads TGTGCCACCAGCAGAGATCGCGCCTCTTCCTACGAGCAGTACTTC. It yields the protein CATSRDRASSYEQYF.